A selection of T cell receptor beta chains follows, all from one sample in a study of neurological immune-mediated disorders. In TCRdb, the 5' RACE reads were re-called with MiXCR into one record per CDR3 protein. The sample has 20,000 to 30,000 distinct CDR3 sequences; around an eighth are singletons. The sample comprised PBMCs. The receptors derive from a woman between 35 and 50 years old with HTLV-1-associated myelopathy (HAM/TSP). Each CDR3 is given without its conserved first and last residue. The D gene is left open where the match is weak.

length	J	D	V	CDR3
12	TRBJ2-7	TRBD1	TRBV5-1	ASSAGTVPYEQY
12	TRBJ1-1	-	TRBV10-3	AISQDRQNTEAF
12	TRBJ2-5	-	TRBV20-1	SASPGRFGETQY
13	TRBJ2-7	TRBD1	TRBV28	ASSFSGQGAHEQY
14	TRBJ2-3	-	TRBV3-1	ASSQDTGIAPRTQY
13	TRBJ1-1	TRBD1	TRBV29-1	SVEKNRGMNTEAF
12	TRBJ2-5	-	TRBV20-1	IARDLRRQETQY
11	TRBJ2-4	-	TRBV5-1	ASSFDIGDIQY
12	TRBJ2-3	TRBD1	TRBV4-1	ASTDRGNTDTQY
12	TRBJ1-5	-	TRBV20-1	SARPGGYNQPQH
14	TRBJ1-5	-	TRBV5-5	ASSQNYRGAGQPQH
13	TRBJ2-2	-	TRBV5-1	ASSSDSPNTGELF
12	TRBJ2-7	-	TRBV6-6	ASRPGHWSYEQY
12	TRBJ1-4	-	TRBV2	ASSGQSQNEKLF
13	TRBJ1-4	TRBD1	TRBV5-5	ASSADRGRGEKLF
13	TRBJ2-2	-	TRBV20-1	SAPVGSLNTGELF
13	TRBJ1-1	TRBD1	TRBV12-3/TRBV12-4	ASGPGQGAVTEAF
13	TRBJ2-3	TRBD2	TRBV20-1	SAARTSGVVDTQY
12	TRBJ2-5	-	TRBV2	ASSPQAGQETQY
15	TRBJ1-5	-	TRBV3-1	ASSQSKGGTGNQPQH
15	TRBJ2-2	-	TRBV15	ATSRDLGGAATGELF
13	TRBJ2-1	TRBD2	TRBV20-1	SARDRLAGGPEQF
15	TRBJ2-1	TRBD2	TRBV20-1	SARGLAGGYSYNEQF
14	TRBJ2-1	-	TRBV24-1	ATSDAQGSSYNEQF
15	TRBJ2-2	-	TRBV11-2	ASSSQLGGRGTGELF
14	TRBJ2-1	-	TRBV3-1	ASSHPGSPIYNEQF
13	TRBJ1-2	-	TRBV10-3	AISEGWLANYGYT
16	TRBJ2-2	TRBD1	TRBV5-1	ASSFPRDRSANTGELF
14	TRBJ1-4	-	TRBV25-1	ASSPLTCQANEKLF
12	TRBJ2-3	-	TRBV20-1	SAREGSRGDTQY
15	TRBJ2-6	-	TRBV5-1	ASSLAGHHSGANVLT
13	TRBJ1-2	-	TRBV6-6	ASSYGGGGGYGYT
13	TRBJ2-7	TRBD2	TRBV20-1	SARDRAGGSYEQY
13	TRBJ1-3	-	TRBV20-1	SARGYRGGRNTIY
13	TRBJ1-6	-	TRBV5-5	ASSPGVAYNSPLH
14	TRBJ2-1	-	TRBV9	ASSVVGGGVINEQF
12	TRBJ2-7	-	TRBV5-1	ASSLAGQAHEQY
14	TRBJ2-1	TRBD1	TRBV18	ASSPPGTGLHNEQF
13	TRBJ2-2	-	TRBV9	ASSLEGSGTGELF
14	TRBJ2-3	-	TRBV20-1	SARDLAHTRVDTQY
13	TRBJ2-2	TRBD1	TRBV5-1	ASSLGQGTTGELF
12	TRBJ1-2	-	TRBV6-5	ASTQRIGFGGYT
12	TRBJ1-5	-	TRBV12-5	ASGLGPVDQPQH
11	TRBJ1-5	-	TRBV14	ASSQDSNQPQH
14	TRBJ1-5	-	TRBV3-1	ASSQGWSRKNQPQH
11	TRBJ2-3	-	TRBV5-6	ASSRATPDTQY
11	TRBJ2-2	-	TRBV9	ASSPENTGELF
12	TRBJ1-6	-	TRBV5-5	ASSLDVSNSPLH
14	TRBJ2-2	-	TRBV14	ASSTWTWSGTGDLF
13	TRBJ2-2	TRBD1	TRBV2	ASSAGQGGAGELF
11	TRBJ2-2	-	TRBV11-2	ASSLYGVGELF
11	TRBJ2-5	-	TRBV5-1	ASSSGLQETQY
14	TRBJ2-3	-	TRBV20-1	SARDRGGLSTDTQY
11	TRBJ1-3	-	TRBV20-1	SALGDSGNTIY